What follows are 15 T cell receptor beta chains derived from one specimen sequenced in a study of CD8 T cells in ankylosing spondylitis. General observations from the study: Within ankylosing spondylitis blood, a TCR beta motif made up of seven to nine highly homologous variants appeared to be characteristic.

No antigen has been identified for these receptors. TCRdb re-analysed the 5' RACE reads in MiXCR, keeping a single row per CDR3 protein. This table has roughly 670,000 distinct CDR3 sequences, 15% to 20% appearing once. Sequenced input: blood, either unsorted or a sorted T cell fraction (not recorded which). These receptors were collected from a male donor with ankylosing spondylitis.

This clonotype was seen many times. For the CDR3, the DNA is TGCAGCGCCCCTCGGGCAGGGGGCCTGAACACTGAAGCTTTCTTT. Translation gives CSAPRAGGLNTEAFF. The chain recombines TRBV29-1 with TRBJ1-1; TRBD1 aligns across 8 bases. The CDR3 runs to 15 residues. Germline V gene sequence: CDR1 SQVTM, CDR2 ANQGSEA. After removal of 7 bases from V and 0 bases from J, the junction contained 10 bases not matched to a gene.

The chain employs TRBV7-9 and TRBJ2-1; 9 positions match TRBD2. The V gene end was trimmed by 5 bases and the J gene end by 2 bases; junction bases not matched to a gene: 4. The CDR3 covers 15 residues. The germline gives CDR1 SEHNR, CDR2 FQNEAQ (reference sequence). The CDR3 DNA follows: TGTGCCAGCAGCCAGACTAGCGGCCCCTACAATGAGCAGTTCTTC. It yields the protein CASSQTSGPYNEQFF. Looking up the rest from reference TRBV7-9 and TRBJ2-1 gives the full variable domain: DTGVSQNPRHKITKRGQNVTFRCDPISEHNRLYWYRQTLGQGPEFLTYFQNEAQLEKSRLLSDRFSAERPKGSFSTLEIQRTEQGDSAMYLCASSQTSGPYNEQFFGPGTRLTVL.

The chain carries TRBV4-1 and TRBJ2-6, with 7 bases identical to TRBD1. CDR3 length: 15 amino acids. The ends lost 5 bases at V and 0 bases at J; junction bases unmatched: 1. Per the germline V gene, CDR1 is MGHRA and CDR2 is YSYEKL. The CDR3 here is CASSGTASGANVLTF. CDR3 DNA: TGCGCCAGCAGCGGGACAGCCTCTGGGGCCAACGTCCTGACTTTC.

The gene calls are TRBV5-1 and TRBJ2-5; 9 bases line up with TRBD1. The CDR3 spans 14 residues. V was pared by 4 bases and J by 3 bases, with 4 bases of the junction left unmatched. Looked up from germline, CDR1 is SGHRS and CDR2 is YFSETQ. The CDR3 reads CASSPWTGEETQYF. CDR3 sequence (DNA): TGCGCCAGCAGCCCCTGGACAGGGGAAGAGACCCAGTACTTC. The full variable domain, with the rest looked up from reference TRBV5-1 and TRBJ2-5, is KAGVTQTPRYLIKTRGQQVTLSCSPISGHRSVSWYQQTPGQGLQFLFEYFSETQRNKGNFPGRFSGRQFSNSRSEMNVSTLELGDSALYLCASSPWTGEETQYFGPGTRLLVL.

This clonotype was counted a few times. V gene TRBV9 combines with J gene TRBJ2-3; D is perhaps TRBD2 (6 bases). Trimming stripped 4 bases from V and 1 base from J, with 13 bases between. The CDR3 loop spans 15 amino acids. The germline V gene encodes CDR1 SGDLS and CDR2 YYNGEE. The CDR3: CASSTRGDRTDTQYF. In nucleotides, the CDR3 is TGTGCCAGCAGCACCCGCGGGGACCGCACAGATACGCAGTATTTT.

The chain carries TRBV15 and TRBJ2-3, with D unclear. In germline, CDR1 is LNHNV, CDR2 YYDKDF (reference sequence). The CDR3 runs 13 residues. The V end lost 0 bases, the J end lost 5 bases, and 6 bases lay between the germline ends. CDR3 nucleotides: TGTGCCACCAGCAGAGATCTGGGAGATACGCAGTATTTT. Translating gives CATSRDLGDTQYF.

DNA of the CDR3: TGTGCCAGCAGCTCACAGGGGGTGAGGGCCACTGGAAACACCATATATTTT. Translation: CASSSQGVRATGNTIYF. V usage is TRBV7-8 and J usage is TRBJ1-3; TRBD1 agrees at 8 bases. Trimming at V came to 4 bases and at J to 2 bases, leaving 10 bases not matched to a gene. This CDR3 has 17 residues. Germline loops: CDR1 SGHVS, CDR2 FQNEAQ.

The chain has TRBV25-1 and TRBJ1-1; 8 positions match TRBD1. CDR1 is MGHDK, CDR2 SYGVNS, per germline. The V segment lost 6 bases and the J segment 3 bases; nucleotides outside the gene matches: 6. This CDR3 is built from 14 residues. The DNA for the CDR3 is TGTGCCAGCAGCTCAGACAGGGGTGACACTGAAGCTTTCTTT. Its translation is CASSSDRGDTEAFF. The whole variable domain, filled in from reference TRBV25-1 and TRBJ1-1, reads EADIYQTPRYLVIGTGKKITLECSQTMGHDKMYWYQQDPGMELHLIHYSYGVNSTEKGDLSSESTVSRIRTEHFPLTLESARPSHTSQYLCASSSDRGDTEAFFGQGTRLTVV.

This clonotype has only a few counts. The CDR3 DNA is TGTGCCAGCAGCCGAGGGCCCGAAGAGACCCAGTACTTC. Translated, it gives CASSRGPEETQYF. The chain employs TRBV12-3 or TRBV12-4 and TRBJ2-5; perhaps TRBD2 as D (5 bases). CDR3 length equals 13 residues. The V gene lost 6 bases and the J gene lost 3 bases, with 11 bases spanning the gap.

This clonotype was picked up a small number of times. The V call is TRBV20-1, the J call TRBJ1-5; possible D gene TRBD1, 6 bases. The germline CDR1 and CDR2 sequences are DFQATT and SNEGSKA (reference sequence). The V end was cut by 5 bases, the J end by 1 base, with 15 bases between. The CDR3 length is 15 residues. CDR3 in DNA: TGCAGTGCTGAGGGGGGGGCCGGGAGCAATCAGCCCCAGCATTTT. Translated, it gives CSAEGGAGSNQPQHF.

This rearrangement joins TRBV13 to TRBJ2-4; 7 nucleotides agree with TRBD1. Germline lookup yields CDR1 PRHDT and CDR2 FYEKMQ (reference sequence). CDR3 length equals 16 residues. V was pared by 3 bases and J by 1 base, with 6 bases of the junction left unmatched. For the CDR3, the DNA is TGTGCCAGCAGCTTTGTTTCACAGGGGGCCAAAAACATTCAGTACTTC. Protein: CASSFVSQGAKNIQYF. The full variable domain, in which reference TRBV13 and TRBJ2-4 provide the parts outside the CDR3, is AAGVIQSPRHLIKEKRETATLKCYPIPRHDTVYWYQQGPGQDPQFLISFYEKMQSDKGSIPDRFSAQQFSDYHSELNMSSLELGDSALYFCASSFVSQGAKNIQYFGAGTRLSVL.

There are a few counts of this clonotype. The chain couples TRBV20-1 to TRBJ1-6, with no clear D. Trimming stripped 6 bases from V and 11 bases from J, with 17 bases between. This CDR3 region has 13 residues. Germline assignment: CDR1 DFQATT and CDR2 SNEGSKA (reference sequence). The CDR3 coding sequence is TGCAGTGCCCTCCATGAGACAACGGCACCCCTCCACTTT. Encoded protein: CSALHETTAPLHF.

The rearrangement links TRBV20-1 to TRBJ2-6; unclear D gene. Germline CDR1 and CDR2: DFQATT and SNEGSKA (reference sequence). The CDR3 extends over 13 amino acids. Trimming stripped 3 bases from V and 4 bases from J, with 7 bases between. For the CDR3, the DNA is TGCAGTGCTAGTGTCGTAGGGGCCAACGTCCTGACTTTC. As protein: CSASVVGANVLTF.

This clonotype was detected only a few times. The chain employs TRBV5-1 and TRBJ2-6; unclear D gene. Germline CDR1 and CDR2: SGHRS and YFSETQ. The CDR3 consists of 15 residues. V was cut by 2 bases and J by 0 bases, with 6 bases left in between. The CDR3 nucleotides are TGCGCCAGCAGCTTACTTATCTCTGGGGCCAACGTCCTGACTTTC. Translated: CASSLLISGANVLTF.

This chain links TRBV7-9 with TRBJ2-1; tentatively, D is TRBD1 or TRBD2 (5 bases each). This CDR3 is built from 16 residues. Germline CDR1 SEHNR, CDR2 FQNEAQ (reference sequence). The V and J ends lost 4 bases and 7 bases respectively, with 20 bases between them. CDR3: CASSSRDSGTPNEQFF. The DNA for the CDR3 is TGTGCCAGCAGCTCTAGAGACTCCGGGACCCCGAATGAGCAGTTCTTC.